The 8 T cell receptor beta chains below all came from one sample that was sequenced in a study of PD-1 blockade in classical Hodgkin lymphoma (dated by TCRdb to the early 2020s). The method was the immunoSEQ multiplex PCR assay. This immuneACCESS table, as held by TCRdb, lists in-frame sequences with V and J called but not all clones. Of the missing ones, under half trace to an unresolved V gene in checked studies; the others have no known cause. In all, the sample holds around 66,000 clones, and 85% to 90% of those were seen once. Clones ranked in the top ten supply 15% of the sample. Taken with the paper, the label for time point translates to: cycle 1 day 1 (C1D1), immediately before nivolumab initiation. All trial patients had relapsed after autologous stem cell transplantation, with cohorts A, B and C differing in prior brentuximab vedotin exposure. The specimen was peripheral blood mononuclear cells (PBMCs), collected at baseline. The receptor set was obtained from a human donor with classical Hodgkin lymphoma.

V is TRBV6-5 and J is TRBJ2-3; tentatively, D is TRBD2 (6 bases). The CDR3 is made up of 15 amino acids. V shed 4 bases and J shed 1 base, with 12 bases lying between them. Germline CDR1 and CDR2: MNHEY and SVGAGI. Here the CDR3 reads CASSLTTGGTDTQYF. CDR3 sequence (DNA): TGTGCCAGCAGTTTAACGACGGGAGGCACAGATACGCAGTATTTT.

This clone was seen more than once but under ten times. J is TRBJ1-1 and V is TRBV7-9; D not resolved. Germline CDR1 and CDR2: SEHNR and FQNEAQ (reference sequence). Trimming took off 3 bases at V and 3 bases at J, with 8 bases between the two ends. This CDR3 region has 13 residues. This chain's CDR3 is CASSFEVHTEAFF. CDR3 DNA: TGTGCCAGCAGCTTCGAGGTACACACTGAAGCTTTCTTT. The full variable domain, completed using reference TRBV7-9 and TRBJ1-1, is DTGVSQNPRHKITKRGQNVTFRCDPISEHNRLYWYRQTLGQGPEFLTYFQNEAQLEKSRLLSDRFSAERPKGSFSTLEIQRTEQGDSAMYLCASSFEVHTEAFFGQGTRLTVV.

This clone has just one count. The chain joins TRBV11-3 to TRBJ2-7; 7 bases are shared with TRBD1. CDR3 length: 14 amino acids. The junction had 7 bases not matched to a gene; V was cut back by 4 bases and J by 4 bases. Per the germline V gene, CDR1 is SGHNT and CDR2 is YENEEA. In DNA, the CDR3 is TGTGCCAGCAGCTCCCGACAGGGTGGATACGAGCAGTACTTC. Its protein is CASSSRQGGYEQYF.

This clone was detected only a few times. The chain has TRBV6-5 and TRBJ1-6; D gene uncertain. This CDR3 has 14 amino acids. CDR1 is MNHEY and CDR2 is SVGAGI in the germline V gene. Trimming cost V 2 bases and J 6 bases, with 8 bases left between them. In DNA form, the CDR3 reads TGTGCCAGCAGTTACGTGAGAAGTAATTCACCCCTCCACTTT. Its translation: CASSYVRSNSPLHF.

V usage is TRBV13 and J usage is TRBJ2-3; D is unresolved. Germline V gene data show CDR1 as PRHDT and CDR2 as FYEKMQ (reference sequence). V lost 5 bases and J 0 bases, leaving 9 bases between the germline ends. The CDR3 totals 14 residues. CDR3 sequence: CASSLLGSTDTQYF. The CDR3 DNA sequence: TGTGCCAGCAGCCTCCTTGGGAGCACAGATACGCAGTATTTT.

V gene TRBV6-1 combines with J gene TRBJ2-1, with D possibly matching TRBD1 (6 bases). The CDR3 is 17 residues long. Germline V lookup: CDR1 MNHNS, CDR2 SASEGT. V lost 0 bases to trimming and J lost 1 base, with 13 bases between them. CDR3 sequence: CASSEAGARPSYNEQFF. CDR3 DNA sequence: TGTGCCAGCAGTGAAGCGGGGGCCAGGCCATCCTACAATGAGCAGTTCTTC.

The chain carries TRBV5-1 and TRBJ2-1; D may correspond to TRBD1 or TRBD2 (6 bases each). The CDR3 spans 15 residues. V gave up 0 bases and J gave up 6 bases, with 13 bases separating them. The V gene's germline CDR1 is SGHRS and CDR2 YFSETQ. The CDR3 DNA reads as TGCGCCAGCAGCTTGGACGGCTGGGGGGCCAATGAGCAGTTCTTC. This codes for CASSLDGWGANEQFF.

The CDR3 spells CSALAGGHSGANVLTF. The CDR3 nucleotides are TGCAGCGCGTTAGCGGGGGGCCACTCTGGGGCCAACGTCCTGACTTTC. The V gene is TRBV29-1, the J gene TRBJ2-6; 10 bases align to TRBD2. Germline CDR1 reads SQVTM; CDR2 reads ANQGSEA. CDR3 length equals 16 residues. The V gene end was trimmed by 7 bases and the J gene end by 0 bases; junction bases not matched to a gene: 6.